The 14 T cell receptor beta chains given below trace back to one sample, sequenced in a study of chemoradiotherapy in HPV16-positive cancers. Sequenced by immunoSEQ multiplex PCR; TCRdb stores in-frame clones only, minus some. This sample has a few thousand clones; 70% to 90% occur once, and the top ten carry around 5%. The sequences come from tumor tissue, collected from a patient who underwent chemoradiotherapy. Receptor source: a human donor with HPV-associated anogenital cancer.

The chain couples TRBV2 to TRBJ2-1; D is uncertain. The V end was cut by 7 bases, the J end by 3 bases, with 10 bases between. The CDR3 is made up of 13 amino acids. Germline loops: CDR1 SNHLY, CDR2 FYNNEI. Written as DNA, the CDR3 is TGTGCCAGCAAAGGCGGAATCTACAATGAGCAGTTCTTC. This translates into CASKGGIYNEQFF.

This chain joins TRBV7-9 and TRBJ2-5, with D hard to call. Germline CDR1 is SEHNR and CDR2 is FQNEAQ (reference sequence). This CDR3 is 12 amino acids long. With 5 bases removed from V and 5 bases from J, the gap between germline ends came to 9 bases. The CDR3 DNA reads TGTGCCAGCAGCGGGTTCGGCGAGACCCAGTACTTC. Its protein product is CASSGFGETQYF.

The J gene is TRBJ2-7, the V gene TRBV11-2, with D unresolved. The CDR3 contains 12 residues. Trimming took 1 base from V and 3 from J, leaving 4 bases between them. Germline V gene lookup returns CDR1 SGHAT and CDR2 FQNNGV. CDR3 in amino acids: CASSLAFYEQYF. DNA of the CDR3: TGTGCCAGCAGCTTAGCGTTCTACGAGCAGTACTTC.

This chain joins TRBV7-6 and TRBJ2-3, with D maybe TRBD2 (6 bases). Trimming took off 1 base at V and 2 bases at J, with 10 bases between the two ends. CDR3 length: 15 residues. Germline lookup yields CDR1 SGHVS and CDR2 FNYEAQ. The DNA of the CDR3 is TGTGCCAGCAGCTTAGGGGGAGGACCCACAGATACGCAGTATTTT. Protein: CASSLGGGPTDTQYF. The full variable domain, in which reference TRBV7-6 and TRBJ2-3 provide the parts outside the CDR3, is GAGVSQSPRYKVTKRGQDVALRCDPISGHVSLYWYRQALGQGPEFLTYFNYEAQQDKSGLPNDRFSAERPEGSISTLTIQRTEQRDSAMYRCASSLGGGPTDTQYFGPGTRLTVL.

Written as DNA, the CDR3 is TGTGCCAGCAGCCGTAGCGGGAACAATGAGCAGTTCTTC. Translated, it gives CASSRSGNNEQFF. The chain couples TRBV7-3 to TRBJ2-1; 8 bases agree with TRBD2. Germline CDR1 SGHTA, CDR2 FQGTGA. The length of the CDR3 is 13 residues. Trimming at V came to 5 bases and at J to 5 bases, leaving 2 bases not matched to a gene.

V gene TRBV7-8 combines with J gene TRBJ2-1; TRBD2 matches 9 bases. The CDR3 is 17 residues long. Per germline, CDR1 SGHVS and CDR2 FQNEAQ. V dropped 0 bases and J dropped 7; count of bases not matched to a gene: 10. Written as DNA, the CDR3 is TGTGCCAGCAGCTTAGCGTGGCTAGCGGGGTTCGGAAATGAGCAGTTCTTC. This codes for CASSLAWLAGFGNEQFF. The full variable domain, in which reference TRBV7-8 and TRBJ2-1 provide the parts outside the CDR3, is GAGVSQSPRYKVAKRGQDVALRCDPISGHVSLFWYQQALGQGPEFLTYFQNEAQLDKSGLPSDRFFAERPEGSVSTLKIQRTQQEDSAVYLCASSLAWLAGFGNEQFFGPGTRLTVL.

This chain joins TRBV2 and TRBJ2-1; TRBD2 agrees at 15 bases. Germline trimming cut 4 bases from V and 7 bases from J; bases unmatched to any gene: 5. Germline V gives CDR1 SNHLY, CDR2 FYNNEI. The CDR3 sequence is 16 residues long. Here the CDR3 reads CASSGTSGRGLNEQFF. The CDR3 DNA sequence: TGTGCCAGCAGTGGGACTAGCGGGAGGGGGCTTAATGAGCAGTTCTTC.

This clone rates as large. V is TRBV10-2 and J is TRBJ2-7, with 8 bases lining up with TRBD2. The germline V gene encodes CDR1 WSHSY and CDR2 SAAADI. This CDR3 spans 14 amino acids. Trimming removed 3 bases from V and 6 bases from J; junction bases left unmatched: 7. Written as DNA, the CDR3 is TGCGCCAGCAGTGATGTAGCGGGAAGGCCCGAGCAGTACTTC. This translates into CASSDVAGRPEQYF.

This sequence joins TRBV28 and TRBJ2-4; 8 positions agree with TRBD2. After removal of 9 bases from V and 9 bases from J, the junction contained 16 bases not matched to a gene. This CDR3 is 15 amino acids long. Germline CDR1 and CDR2: MDHEN and SYDVKM. The CDR3 nucleotides are TGTGCCAGTTCAGGGTCGTGGAGCGGGAGAAGCATTCAGTACTTC. Protein product: CASSGSWSGRSIQYF.

V is TRBV6-6 and J is TRBJ2-1; 9 bases match TRBD1. Germline V gives CDR1 MNHNY, CDR2 SVGAGI (reference sequence). The V gene end was trimmed by 6 bases and the J gene end by 3 bases; junction bases not matched to a gene: 6. This CDR3 contains 15 residues. CDR3 residues: CASSLGQGVYNEQFF. The CDR3 DNA reads as TGTGCCAGCAGCCTGGGACAGGGCGTCTACAATGAGCAGTTCTTC.

CDR3 in amino acids: CASKNRGNEKLFF. The CDR3 nucleotides are TGTGCCAGTAAAAACAGGGGAAATGAAAAACTGTTTTTT. The chain recombines TRBV19 with TRBJ1-4; the match to TRBD1 covers 7 bases. The ends lost 7 bases at V and 5 bases at J; junction bases unmatched: 4. This CDR3 spans 13 amino acids. CDR1 and CDR2 from the germline V gene are LNHDA and SQIVND (reference sequence).

The chain employs TRBV2 and TRBJ1-1; possible D gene TRBD1, 5 bases. CDR1 and CDR2 from the germline V gene are SNHLY and FYNNEI. V lost 6 bases to trimming and J lost 1 base, with 12 bases between them. The CDR3 consists of 14 residues. CDR3 loop: CASRLQASNTEAFF. The DNA of the CDR3 is TGTGCCAGCAGATTACAGGCTTCGAACACTGAAGCTTTCTTT.

The genes are TRBV7-8 and TRBJ1-1; D gene ambiguous. The V end was cut by 5 bases, the J end by 4 bases, with 17 bases between. The germline V gene encodes CDR1 SGHVS and CDR2 FQNEAQ. This CDR3 region has 15 residues. The CDR3 reads CASSRLPHRGTEAFF. For the CDR3, the DNA is TGTGCCAGCAGCCGACTACCCCATCGCGGCACTGAAGCTTTCTTT.

This clone was detected once. V usage is TRBV19 and J usage is TRBJ2-7, with D maybe TRBD1 (5 bases). CDR3 size: 13 residues. Germline V gives CDR1 LNHDA, CDR2 SQIVND (reference sequence). The V end was cut by 4 bases, the J end by 3 bases, with 10 bases between. CDR3 sequence: CASSKQVNYEQYF. Written as DNA, the CDR3 is TGTGCCAGTAGTAAACAGGTGAACTACGAGCAGTACTTC.